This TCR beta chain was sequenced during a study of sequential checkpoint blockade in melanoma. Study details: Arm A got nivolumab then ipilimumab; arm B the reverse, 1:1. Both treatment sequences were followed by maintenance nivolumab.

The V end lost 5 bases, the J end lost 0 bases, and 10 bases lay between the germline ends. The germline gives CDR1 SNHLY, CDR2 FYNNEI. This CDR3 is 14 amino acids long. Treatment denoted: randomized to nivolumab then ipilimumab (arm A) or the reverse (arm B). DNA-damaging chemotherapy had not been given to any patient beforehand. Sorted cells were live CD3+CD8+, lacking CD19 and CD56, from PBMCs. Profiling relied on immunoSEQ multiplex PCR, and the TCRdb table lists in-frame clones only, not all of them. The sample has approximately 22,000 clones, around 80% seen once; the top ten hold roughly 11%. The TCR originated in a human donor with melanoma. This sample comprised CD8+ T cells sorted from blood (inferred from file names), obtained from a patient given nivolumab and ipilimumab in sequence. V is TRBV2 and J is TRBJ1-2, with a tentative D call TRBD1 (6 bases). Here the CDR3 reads CASSTGTTNYGYTF. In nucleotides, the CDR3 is TGTGCCAGCAGTACCGGGACAACTAACTATGGCTACACCTTC.